The 6 T cell receptor beta chains reported below all come from one sample, sequenced in a study of T-cell memory formation after mild COVID-19. TCRdb re-called the 5' RACE reads through MiXCR, storing one row per CDR3 protein. Found here are some 48,000 distinct CDR3 sequences, around a quarter of them singletons; the top ten hold around 45%. The specimen sequenced was PBMCs or a T cell subset sorted from them (not recorded which). The source is a man aged 18 to 29 who had mild COVID-19 (a few samples of this study predate the infection). Cell type and time point are not known.

This clonotype was seen more than once but under ten times. This rearrangement joins TRBV15 to TRBJ2-1; D is ambiguous. Germline values: CDR1 LNHNV, CDR2 YYDKDF (reference sequence). The CDR3 runs to 13 residues. Trimming removed 0 bases at V and 4 bases at J, with 4 bases between. The CDR3 loop reads CATSRDGYNEQFF. The CDR3 nucleotides are TGTGCCACCAGCAGAGATGGGTACAATGAGCAGTTCTTC.

The V call is TRBV6-1, the J call TRBJ2-3; the match to TRBD2 covers 11 bases. The CDR3 extends over 15 amino acids. CDR1 and CDR2 (germline): MNHNS, SASEGT. The ends lost 2 bases at V and 5 bases at J; junction bases unmatched: 3. This CDR3 is CASSELAGGLDTQYF. The CDR3 region has the DNA TGTGCCAGCAGTGAACTAGCGGGGGGATTAGATACGCAGTATTTT.

The gene calls are TRBV2 and TRBJ1-2; D is uncertain. Trimming stripped 0 bases from V and 4 bases from J, with 15 bases between. The CDR3 totals 16 residues. Per the germline V gene, CDR1 is SNHLY and CDR2 is FYNNEI. The CDR3 DNA reads as TGTGCCAGCAGTGAAGCGCTTACGGTGGCCCCCTATGGCTACACCTTC. Protein sequence: CASSEALTVAPYGYTF. Full variable domain (rest looked up from reference TRBV2 and TRBJ1-2): EPEVTQTPSHQVTQMGQEVILRCVPISNHLYFYWYRQILGQKVEFLVSFYNNEISEKSEIFDDQFSVERPDGSNFTLKIRSTKLEDSAMYFCASSEALTVAPYGYTFGSGTRLTVV.

This clonotype turned up a few times. Written as DNA, the CDR3 is TGCGCCAGCAGCGCCACCTTTAACAGGGTGGGGAACTATGGCTACACCTTC. Translating gives CASSATFNRVGNYGYTF. The V call is TRBV5-1, the J call TRBJ1-2, with D perhaps matching TRBD1 (6 bases). Germline V lookup: CDR1 SGHRS, CDR2 YFSETQ. V dropped 4 bases and J dropped 2 bases, with 21 bases sitting between them. This CDR3 region has 17 residues.

This chain joins TRBV5-1 and TRBJ2-1; D not certain. This CDR3 is built from 12 residues. The V end was cut by 2 bases, the J end by 5 bases, with 5 bases between. Germline CDR1 and CDR2: SGHRS and YFSETQ. CDR3 region: CASSFRDNEQFF. The CDR3 DNA follows: TGCGCCAGCAGCTTCCGGGACAATGAGCAGTTCTTC.

This chain links TRBV10-3 with TRBJ1-1; D gene ambiguous. Trimming stripped 7 bases from V and 7 bases from J, with 16 bases between. The V gene's germline CDR1 is ENHRY and CDR2 SYGVKD. This CDR3 region has 13 residues. The DNA for the CDR3 is TGTGCCATCACCTCGGCAAGTGCCCTTGAAGCTTTCTTT. It specifies CAITSASALEAFF.